Below are 3 T cell receptor beta chains sequenced from a single sample in a study of T cell changes during pregnancy in multiple sclerosis. TCRdb's copy holds only in-frame clones and misses some; the assay was immunoSEQ multiplex PCR. The data contain 30,000 to 45,000 clones, about nine tenths of them singletons. The starting material was CD4+ T cells from peripheral blood mononuclear cells, obtained in the second trimester of pregnancy. Receptors were obtained from a female donor in good health, enrolled as a control in a pregnancy study.

The chain employs TRBV6-1 and TRBJ2-3, with 7 positions matching TRBD1. The CDR3 contains 13 residues. The junction had 4 bases not matched to a gene; V was cut back by 4 bases and J by 6 bases. CDR1 is MNHNS and CDR2 is SASEGT in the germline V gene. The DNA for the CDR3 is TGTGCCAGCAGTGCAATCAGGGGGGATACGCAGTATTTT. Translating gives CASSAIRGDTQYF.

The gene calls are TRBV30 and TRBJ1-5; maybe TRBD1 (6 bases). There are 19 residues in the CDR3. V was pared by 0 bases and J by 3 bases, with 24 bases between. Per the germline V gene, CDR1 is GTSNPN and CDR2 is SVGIG (reference sequence). In DNA, the CDR3 is TGTGCCTGGAGTGTAAATAGGGGGGGCGCCCAGTCCACCAATCAGCCCCAGCATTTT. Its protein product is CAWSVNRGGAQSTNQPQHF.

This chain joins TRBV5-6 and TRBJ2-7, with 7 nucleotides matching TRBD2. This CDR3 comprises 12 residues. Germline CDR1 and CDR2: SGHDT and YYEEEE. V lost 3 bases and J lost 5; bases outside the gene matches: 2. The CDR3 sequence is CASSWTRNEQYF. The DNA of the CDR3 is TGTGCCAGCAGCTGGACTAGAAACGAGCAGTACTTC.